A selection of T cell receptor beta chains follows, all from one sample in a study of vaccination and CD4 T cells after COVID-19. TCRdb processed the PCR reads anew with MiXCR; each CDR3 protein has one entry. The sample contains tens of thousands of distinct CDR3 sequences, 49% of which appear only once. Sequencing used CD4+ T cells from blood, obtained about 7 months after SARS-CoV-2 vaccination. These receptors all stem from a human donor who had recovered from COVID-19. Each CDR3 is given with its conserved first and last residue. A D gene is named only where the DNA matches it firmly. Only some rows state a clone size, as once, few, many or a class for expanded clones.

j_call v_call d_call cdr3_length clone_size cdr3_nt cdr3_aa
TRBJ2-3 TRBV27 NA 17 NA TGTGCCAGCAGTTTATCAGTAGGAGACGGCCCCCCAGATACGCAGTATTTT CASSLSVGDGPPDTQYF
TRBJ2-7 TRBV18 NA 13 NA TGTGCCAGCTCACCACTTTTCGGATCCGAGCAGTACTTC CASSPLFGSEQYF
TRBJ1-2 TRBV2 TRBD1 16 NA TGTGCCAGCAACCCGACAGGGGGCTCTGCTAACTATGGCTACACCTTC CASNPTGGSANYGYTF
TRBJ2-5 TRBV7-9 TRBD1 12 NA TGTGCCAGCAGCCCGACGGGACAGCCTCGGTACTTC CASSPTGQPRYF
TRBJ2-3 TRBV19 TRBD1 14 few TGTGCCAGTAATCGGCAGGGGGTGGCAGATACGCAGTATTTT CASNRQGVADTQYF
TRBJ1-5 TRBV2 TRBD1 14 NA TGTGCCAGCACTGCCCAGGACAGGAATCAGCCCCAGCATTTT CASTAQDRNQPQHF
TRBJ2-3 TRBV28 TRBD2 16 NA TGTGCCAGCAGTCCTAGACTAGCGGGAGGCACAGATACGCAGTATTTT CASSPRLAGGTDTQYF
TRBJ2-1 TRBV2 TRBD2 14 few TGTGCCAGCAGTGATGGGCTAGCGGGTAATGAGCAGTTCTTC CASSDGLAGNEQFF
TRBJ2-5 TRBV19 NA 14 few TGTGCCAGTCGCCGACAGGGAGGGGGAGAGACCCAGTACTTC CASRRQGGGETQYF
TRBJ1-5 TRBV27 TRBD1 13 NA TGTGCCAGCGGGGACAGAGGAAATCAGCCCCAGCATTTT CASGDRGNQPQHF
TRBJ2-7 TRBV20-1 NA 14 medium-sized TGCAGTGCCAGCAAGCGGCCAAGCTCCTACGAGCAGTACTTC CSASKRPSSYEQYF
TRBJ2-1 TRBV10-3 NA 16 few TGTGCCATCAGTGAGTCGCGGTTGCGGGTCTACAATGAGCAGTTCTTC CAISESRLRVYNEQFF
TRBJ2-1 TRBV20-1 TRBD2 14 NA TGCAGTGCTAGAGATGCGGGAGTTCCGAATGAGCAGTTCTTC CSARDAGVPNEQFF
TRBJ1-5 TRBV28 NA 14 NA TGTGCCAGCAGCCGACAGCCAAGCAATCAGCCCCAGCATTTT CASSRQPSNQPQHF
TRBJ1-1 TRBV6-5 NA 14 few TGTGCCAGCAGTTACTCGAATTTGAACACTGAAGCTTTCTTT CASSYSNLNTEAFF
TRBJ1-6 TRBV20-1 NA 11 NA TGCAGTGCTAGTAGGAATTCACCCCTCCACTTT CSASRNSPLHF
TRBJ2-7 TRBV18 NA 12 once TGTGCCAGCTCCAATTCAGGGGACGAGCAGTACTTC CASSNSGDEQYF
TRBJ2-2 TRBV27 NA 13 few TGTGCCAGCAGTCAAATGAACACCGGGGAGCTGTTTTTT CASSQMNTGELFF
TRBJ1-6 TRBV7-2 NA 15 few TGTGCCAGCAGCCCCTGGGGGGGGGATGCTTCACCCCTCCACTTT CASSPWGGDASPLHF
TRBJ2-7 TRBV6-2/TRBV6-3 TRBD2 16 NA TGTGCCAGCAGTTACCTTATACAGCGGGGTGTCTACGAGCAGTACTTC CASSYLIQRGVYEQYF
TRBJ2-1 TRBV7-9 TRBD2 16 NA TGTGCCAGCAGCTTAGTGGCCAGCGGGAGCACGAATGAGCAGTTCTTC CASSLVASGSTNEQFF
TRBJ2-5 TRBV28 TRBD2 14 NA TGTGCCAGCAGACTGGGATCGGGGGGGGAGACCCAGTACTTC CASRLGSGGETQYF